This T cell receptor beta chain is drawn from a study of cytomegalovirus exposure and HLA in healthy donors. PCR employed 60 Vbeta and 13 Jbeta primers. TCRdb's table, derived via immunoSEQ multiplex PCR, lists solely in-frame clones and lacks some. The table lists approximately 190,000 clones, more than 60% of them singletons. This CDR3 is built from 14 residues. V lost 5 bases and J lost 2; bases outside the gene matches: 4. The germline CDR1 and CDR2 sequences are MNHEY and SMNVEV (reference sequence). Study results and caveats: Reports state that TCR beta sequences accurately predicted most subjects' HLA-A and HLA-B alleles. The authors confirmed in vitro that a few CMV-associated chains were specific for CMV antigens. An analysis done earlier found most TCR beta V segments productive about 87% or about 30% of the time.

This clone has more than one count but fewer than ten. Antigen: not known. The clonotype comes from a woman in her 30s in good health and CMV-seropositive. The sequenced material came from PBMCs. This chain connects TRBV27 to TRBJ1-2; 8 bases agree with TRBD1. CDR3 in amino acids: CASSPRQGNYGYTF. Here the CDR3 DNA reads TGTGCCAGCAGTCCTCGACAGGGGAACTATGGCTACACCTTC.